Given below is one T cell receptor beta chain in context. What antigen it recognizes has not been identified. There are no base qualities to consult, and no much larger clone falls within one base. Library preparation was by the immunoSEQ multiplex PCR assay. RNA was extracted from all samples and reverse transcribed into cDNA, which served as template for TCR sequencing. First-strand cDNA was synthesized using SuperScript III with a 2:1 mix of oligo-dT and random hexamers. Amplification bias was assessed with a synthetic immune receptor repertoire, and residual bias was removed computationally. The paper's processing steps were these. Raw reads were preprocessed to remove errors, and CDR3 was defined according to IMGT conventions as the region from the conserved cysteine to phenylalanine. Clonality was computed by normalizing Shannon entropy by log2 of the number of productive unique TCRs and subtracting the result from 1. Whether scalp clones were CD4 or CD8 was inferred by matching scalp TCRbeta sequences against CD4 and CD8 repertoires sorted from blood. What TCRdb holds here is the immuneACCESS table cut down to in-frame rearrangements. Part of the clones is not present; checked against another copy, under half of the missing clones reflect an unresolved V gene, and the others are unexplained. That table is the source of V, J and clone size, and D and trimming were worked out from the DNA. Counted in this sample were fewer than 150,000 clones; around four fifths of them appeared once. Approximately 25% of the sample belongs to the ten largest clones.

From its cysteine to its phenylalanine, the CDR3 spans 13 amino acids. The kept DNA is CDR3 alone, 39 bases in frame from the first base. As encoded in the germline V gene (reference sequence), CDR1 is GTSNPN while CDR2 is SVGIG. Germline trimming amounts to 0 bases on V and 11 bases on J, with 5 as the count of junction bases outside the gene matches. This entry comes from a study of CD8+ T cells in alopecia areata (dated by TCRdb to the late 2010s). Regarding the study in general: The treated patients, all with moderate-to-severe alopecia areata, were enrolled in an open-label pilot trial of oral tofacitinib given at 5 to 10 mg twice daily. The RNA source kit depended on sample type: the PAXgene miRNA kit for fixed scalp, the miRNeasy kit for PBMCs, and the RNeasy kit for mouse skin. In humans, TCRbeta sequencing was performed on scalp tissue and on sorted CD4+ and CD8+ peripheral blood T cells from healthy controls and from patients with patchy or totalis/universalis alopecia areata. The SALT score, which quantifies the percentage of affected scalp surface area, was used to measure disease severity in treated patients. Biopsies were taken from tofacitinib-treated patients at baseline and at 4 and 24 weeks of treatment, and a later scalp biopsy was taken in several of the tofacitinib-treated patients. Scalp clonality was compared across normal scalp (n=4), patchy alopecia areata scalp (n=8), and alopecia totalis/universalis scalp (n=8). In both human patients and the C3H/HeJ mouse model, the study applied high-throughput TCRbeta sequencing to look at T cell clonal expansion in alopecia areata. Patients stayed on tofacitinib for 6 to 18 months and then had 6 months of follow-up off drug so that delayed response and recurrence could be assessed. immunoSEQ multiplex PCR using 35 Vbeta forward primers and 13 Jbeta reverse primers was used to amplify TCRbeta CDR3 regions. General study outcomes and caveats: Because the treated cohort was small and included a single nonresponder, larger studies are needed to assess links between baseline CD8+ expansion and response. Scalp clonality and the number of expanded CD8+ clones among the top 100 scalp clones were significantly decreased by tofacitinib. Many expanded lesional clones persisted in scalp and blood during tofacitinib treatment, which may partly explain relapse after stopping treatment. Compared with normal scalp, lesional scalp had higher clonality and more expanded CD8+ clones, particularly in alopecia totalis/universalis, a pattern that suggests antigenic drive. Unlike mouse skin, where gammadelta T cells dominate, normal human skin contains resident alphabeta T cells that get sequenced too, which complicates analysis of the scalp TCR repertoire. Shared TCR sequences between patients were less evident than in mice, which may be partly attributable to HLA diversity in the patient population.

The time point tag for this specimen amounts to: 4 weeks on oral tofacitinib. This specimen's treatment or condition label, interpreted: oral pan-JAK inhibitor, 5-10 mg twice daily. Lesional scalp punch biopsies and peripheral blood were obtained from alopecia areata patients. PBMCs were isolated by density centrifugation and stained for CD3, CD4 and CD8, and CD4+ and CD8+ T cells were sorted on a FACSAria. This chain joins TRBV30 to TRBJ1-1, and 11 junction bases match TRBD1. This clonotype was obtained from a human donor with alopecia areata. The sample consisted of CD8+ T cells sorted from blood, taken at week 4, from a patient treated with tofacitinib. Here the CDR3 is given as CAWSVGQGAVAFF. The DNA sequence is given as TGTGCCTGGAGTGTAGGACAGGGGGCCGTGGCTTTCTTT.